One and the same sample provided the 14 T cell receptor beta chains below, sequenced in a study of T-cell memory formation after mild COVID-19. TCRdb fed the 5' RACE reads into MiXCR, producing one record per CDR3 protein. The sample consists of 400,000 to 500,000 distinct CDR3 sequences, 24% of them appearing once. Sequencing input: PBMCs or a T cell subset sorted from them (not recorded which). The receptors originated from an adult woman who had mild COVID-19 (a few samples of this study predate the infection). Cell type and time point are not known.

The chain links TRBV5-5 to TRBJ1-1; possibly TRBD1 for D (6 bases). Germline values: CDR1 SGHKS, CDR2 YYEKEE (reference sequence). There are 15 residues in the CDR3. The ends were cut back, 3 bases at V and 1 base at J, with 13 bases in the middle. In DNA, the CDR3 is TGTGCCAGCAGCTGGGGGGGGGCGGCGAACACTGAAGCTTTCTTT. It translates to CASSWGGAANTEAFF.

The chain joins TRBV4-1 to TRBJ2-7; 9 nucleotides match TRBD1. This CDR3 region has 15 residues. With 4 bases clipped from V and 3 bases from J, the junction kept 7 bases outside the gene matches. Looked up from germline, CDR1 is MGHRA and CDR2 is YSYEKL. CDR3 sequence: CASSPRDRVVYEQYF. DNA of the CDR3: TGCGCCAGCAGCCCCCGGGACAGGGTGGTCTACGAGCAGTACTTC.

This chain links TRBV10-3 with TRBJ2-7; D uncertain. Trimming took off 3 bases at V and 5 bases at J, with 17 bases between the two ends. Germline lookup yields CDR1 ENHRY and CDR2 SYGVKD. This CDR3 is built from 15 residues. CDR3 nucleotides: TGTGCCATCAGTGACCCAAGCTCTTACCTCCACGAGCAGTACTTC. It is translated as CAISDPSSYLHEQYF.

This clonotype came up many times. The chain is built from TRBV11-2 and TRBJ2-1; 10 bases line up with TRBD2. The length of the CDR3 is 17 residues. Per the germline V gene, CDR1 is SGHAT and CDR2 is FQNNGV. The V segment lost 1 base and the J segment 3 bases; nucleotides outside the gene matches: 6. CDR3 sequence (DNA): TGTGCCAGCAGCTTAGCCCTAGCGGGAGTTGGCTACAATGAGCAGTTCTTC. Its protein is CASSLALAGVGYNEQFF.

This clonotype was detected only a few times. This chain joins TRBV18 and TRBJ2-1; D is unclear. Trimming stripped 0 bases from V and 4 bases from J, with 13 bases between. CDR3 length: 16 amino acids. Germline-derived CDR1 and CDR2 are KGHSH and LQKENI. The CDR3 region has the DNA TGTGCCAGCTCACCACCGGGTATTGCCGGGTACAATGAGCAGTTCTTC. It codes for CASSPPGIAGYNEQFF.

The chain combines TRBV29-1 with TRBJ1-2; unclear D gene. Germline V gene sequence: CDR1 SQVTM, CDR2 ANQGSEA. Between the trimmed V and J ends, which lost 4 bases and 4 bases, there was a span of 7 bases. The CDR3 extends over 11 amino acids. The CDR3 reads CSVGSFYGYTF. CDR3 bases: TGCAGCGTTGGGAGCTTCTATGGCTACACCTTC.

This clonotype has just a few counts. The V gene is TRBV29-1, the J gene TRBJ1-1, with unresolved D. Trimming took 7 bases from V and 4 from J, leaving 7 bases between them. The CDR3 runs 10 residues. The germline CDR1 and CDR2 sequences are SQVTM and ANQGSEA. The CDR3 region has the DNA TGCAGCGGGAAGGGCACTGAAGCTTTCTTT. It translates to CSGKGTEAFF.

This chain links TRBV5-6 with TRBJ1-3, with a tentative D call TRBD1 (5 bases). Per the germline V gene, CDR1 is SGHDT and CDR2 is YYEEEE. The V and J ends lost 4 bases and 0 bases respectively, with 11 bases between them. CDR3 size: 15 residues. The CDR3 here is CASSAWGVSGNTIYF. As DNA, the CDR3 is TGTGCCAGCAGCGCCTGGGGGGTCTCTGGAAACACCATATATTTT.

This clonotype was found a few times. J is TRBJ1-1 and V is TRBV5-6; D gene unclear. The CDR3 spans 15 residues. The V gene's germline CDR1 is SGHDT and CDR2 YYEEEE. Trimming shortened V by 2 bases and J by 2 bases, and 13 bases separated the two germline ends. CDR3 loop: CASSLSPRPNTEAFF. CDR3 sequence (DNA): TGTGCCAGCAGCTTATCGCCCCGGCCTAACACTGAAGCTTTCTTT. The full variable domain, rest sourced from reference TRBV5-6 and TRBJ1-1, is DAGVTQSPTHLIKTRGQQVTLRCSPKSGHDTVSWYQQALGQGPQFIFQYYEEEERQRGNFPDRFSGHQFPNYSSELNVNALLLGDSALYLCASSLSPRPNTEAFFGQGTRLTVV.

The chain has TRBV7-2 and TRBJ1-2; D possibly corresponds to TRBD1 (5 bases). V lost 3 bases, J lost 8 bases, and 10 bases lay in between. Per the germline V gene, CDR1 is SGHTA and CDR2 is FQGNSA. The CDR3 covers 12 residues. The CDR3 here is CASSFGGEGYTF. The CDR3 DNA sequence: TGTGCCAGCAGCTTTGGGGGGGAGGGCTACACCTTC.

V is TRBV30 and J is TRBJ2-5, with 9 bases identical to TRBD2. Germline assignment: CDR1 GTSNPN and CDR2 SVGIG (reference sequence). The CDR3 extends over 13 amino acids. J gave up 4 bases and V 1 base, and 1 base lay outside the gene matches. CDR3 loop: CAWSGSGGETQYF. The CDR3 DNA follows: TGTGCCTGGAGTGGTAGCGGGGGAGAGACCCAGTACTTC.

This clonotype has a count of ten or more. The V call is TRBV20-1, the J call TRBJ1-1, with 10 bases matching TRBD1. Germline V lookup: CDR1 DFQATT, CDR2 SNEGSKA (reference sequence). CDR3 size: 12 residues. V trimming: 5 bases; J trimming: 3 bases; junction bases outside the gene matches: 0. CDR3 in amino acids: CSAGQGDTEAFF. DNA for the CDR3: TGCAGTGCTGGACAGGGGGACACTGAAGCTTTCTTT.

This clonotype was detected only a few times. V usage is TRBV7-9 and J usage is TRBJ2-3; 8 bases fit TRBD2. This CDR3 contains 15 residues. The germline V gene has CDR1 SEHNR and CDR2 FQNEAQ (reference sequence). The V segment lost 5 bases and the J segment 2 bases; nucleotides outside the gene matches: 6. CDR3 region: CASSRGLADTDTQYF. The DNA for the CDR3 is TGTGCCAGCAGCCGCGGACTAGCTGACACAGATACGCAGTATTTT.

This clonotype was counted a few times. The chain links TRBV10-2 to TRBJ2-5; D uncertain. The CDR3 length is 14 residues. Trimming removed 3 bases from V and 3 bases from J, with 11 bases in between. Germline CDR1 reads WSHSY; CDR2 reads SAAADI. The DNA of the CDR3 is TGCGCCAGCAGTGAATCGGTTTCGGAAGAGACCCAGTACTTC. It yields the protein CASSESVSEETQYF.